Following are 24 T cell receptor beta chains from one sample sequenced in a study of blood T cells in healthy people across ages. For the second PCR, which ran for about 7 to 12 cycles, a sample-barcoded 5' primer and a J-beta primer mix were used. TCRdb processed the 5' RACE reads anew with MiXCR; each CDR3 protein has one entry. The data contain about 930,000 distinct CDR3 sequences, about 28% of them singletons. This sample also appeared in a second study, on T cells of mothers and their children.

Input material: blood. The receptors come from a woman aged 40 to 50 in good health.

The V and J genes are TRBV10-3 and TRBJ2-4; weak D call: TRBD2 (6 bases). The CDR3 sequence is 13 residues long. Trimming took off 8 bases at V and 13 bases at J, with 21 bases between the two ends. Looked up from germline, CDR1 is ENHRY and CDR2 is SYGVKD. This chain's CDR3 is CAIGVAVDNEQYF. The CDR3 nucleotides are TGTGCCATCGGGGTAGCGGTCGACAATGAGCAGTACTTC.

The V and J genes are TRBV29-1 and TRBJ2-1; D may match TRBD1 or TRBD2 (6 bases each). Trimming took off 7 bases at V and 8 bases at J, with 15 bases between the two ends. Germline V gene sequence: CDR1 SQVTM, CDR2 ANQGSEA. This CDR3 region has 12 residues. In DNA form, the CDR3 reads TGCAGCGGGAACCTGAGGGGGGATGAGCAGTTCTTC. Translation gives CSGNLRGDEQFF.

Concerning this clonotype: A clone one base away is much larger, so this may be a read error. This sequence joins TRBV4-2 and TRBJ2-1; weak D call: TRBD2 (6 bases). This CDR3 is built from 16 residues. Looked up from germline, CDR1 is LGHNA and CDR2 is YNFKEQ. CDR3 nucleotide sequence: TGTGCCAACAGCCAAGATAGGGCGGGGTCCTACAATGAGCAGTTCTTC. This sequence encodes CANSQDRAGSYNEQFF.

Only a few counts were recorded for this clonotype. V gene TRBV30 combines with J gene TRBJ2-7, with 9 bases that match TRBD1. The CDR3 length is 13 residues. The V gene end was trimmed by 3 bases and the J gene end by 3 bases; junction bases not matched to a gene: 3. Germline V gene lookup returns CDR1 GTSNPN and CDR2 SVGIG (reference sequence). The CDR3: CAWRGQGNYEQYF. CDR3 in DNA: TGTGCCTGGAGGGGACAGGGAAACTACGAGCAGTACTTC.

This clonotype has ten or more counts. This chain joins TRBV29-1 and TRBJ2-5, with D tentatively TRBD1 or TRBD2 (7 bases each). Deletions cut 1 base from V and 8 bases from J, with 20 bases between. From germline, CDR1 is SQVTM and CDR2 ANQGSEA. The CDR3 totals 15 residues. This chain's CDR3 is CSVEVGQATGGTQYF. The CDR3 DNA sequence: TGCAGCGTTGAAGTAGGACAGGCGACGGGAGGAACCCAGTACTTC.

With respect to this clonotype: A much larger clone is a single base away; this may be a read error. The chain couples TRBV7-3 to TRBJ2-1; 7 bases fit TRBD2. In germline, CDR1 is SGHTA, CDR2 FQGTGA. The CDR3 spans 16 residues. CDR3 DNA sequence: TGTGCCGGCAGCTTAGGGCACGGGGGGACCTACAATGAGCAGTTCTTC. Protein sequence: CAGSLGHGGTYNEQFF. Variable domain in full (rest from reference TRBV7-3 and TRBJ2-1): GAGVSQTPSNKVTEKGKYVELRCDPISGHTALYWYRQSLGQGPEFLIYFQGTGAADDSGLPNDRFFAVRPEGSVSTLKIQRTERGDSAVYLCAGSLGHGGTYNEQFFGPGTRLTVL.

This clonotype showed up just once. The chain carries TRBV28 and TRBJ1-2, with 9 bases that match TRBD1. CDR3 length equals 16 residues. Per germline, CDR1 MDHEN and CDR2 SYDVKM. V was clipped by 7 bases and J by 1 base; unmatched bases: 10. The CDR3 nucleotides are TGTGCCAGCACCGTTACAGGGGGCAGTTTTAACTATGGCTACACCTTC. Translation: CASTVTGGSFNYGYTF.

This clonotype was observed a handful of times. J is TRBJ2-7 and V is TRBV20-1, with TRBD1 identical over 7 bases. The ends lost 0 bases at V and 0 bases at J; junction bases unmatched: 14. The V gene's germline CDR1 is DFQATT and CDR2 SNEGSKA (reference sequence). There are 18 residues in the CDR3. The CDR3 DNA is TGCAGTGCTAGAGATCAAGGAGGTGTGGGGACAGTCTCCTACGAGCAGTACTTC. Its protein product is CSARDQGGVGTVSYEQYF.

This chain links TRBV7-9 with TRBJ2-7, with no clear D. Germline V gives CDR1 SEHNR, CDR2 FQNEAQ (reference sequence). The ends were cut back, 5 bases at V and 0 bases at J, with 14 bases in the middle. The CDR3 contains 15 residues. The CDR3 protein is CASSPSNPDSYEQYF. CDR3 nucleotide sequence: TGTGCCAGCAGCCCAAGTAACCCGGACTCCTACGAGCAGTACTTC. The full variable domain, in which reference TRBV7-9 and TRBJ2-7 provide the parts outside the CDR3, is DTGVSQNPRHKITKRGQNVTFRCDPISEHNRLYWYRQTLGQGPEFLTYFQNEAQLEKSRLLSDRFSAERPKGSFSTLEIQRTEQGDSAMYLCASSPSNPDSYEQYFGPGTRLTVT.

The chain carries TRBV5-1 and TRBJ1-2; 9 bases match TRBD1. Germline CDR1 and CDR2: SGHRS and YFSETQ. The V gene end was trimmed by 4 bases and the J gene end by 5 bases; junction bases not matched to a gene: 6. The CDR3 has 14 residues. This CDR3 reads CASSNGQGLYGYTF. Here the CDR3 DNA reads TGCGCCAGCAGCAATGGACAGGGGCTGTATGGCTACACCTTC.

This clonotype came up a few times. Its ends do not fully match the called genes, so a read error is possible. The chain carries TRBV9 and TRBJ2-7, with TRBD1 matching 7 bases. CDR1 is SGDLS and CDR2 is YYNGEE in the germline V gene. This CDR3 has 13 residues. The CDR3 coding sequence is TGTACCAGCAGCGCGCTACAGGGGTACGAGCAGTACTTC. This gives the protein CTSSALQGYEQYF.

With respect to this clonotype: Possible read error: a much larger clone is one base away. The chain couples TRBV5-4 to TRBJ2-1; D call uncertain. The J call may be wrong; the DNA end is better matched by TRBJ2-7. The CDR3 has 16 amino acids. CDR1 is SGHNT, CDR2 YYREEE, per germline (reference sequence). Here the CDR3 DNA reads TGTGCCAGCAGCTTGGAAGTGAGAAGCTCCTACAATGAGCAGTACTTC. Its translation is CASSLEVRSSYNEQYF.

In this sample, this clonotype turned up many times. A much more abundant neighbour one base away suggests this may be a read error. V is TRBV5-1 and J is TRBJ1-2; maybe TRBD1 (5 bases). The length of the CDR3 is 15 residues. Germline V gene lookup returns CDR1 SGHRS and CDR2 YFSETQ. V lost 4 bases and J 6 bases, leaving 19 bases between the germline ends. The CDR3: CASSPIPGTWNGYTF. DNA for the CDR3: TGCGCCAGCAGCCCCATCCCCGGGACCTGGAATGGCTACACCTTC.

This clonotype was counted between two and nine times. A much larger clone lies a single base off, so this may be a read error. The J gene is TRBJ2-7, the V gene TRBV20-1, with a tentative D call TRBD1 (6 bases). The CDR3 length is 15 residues. Germline CDR1 is DFQATT and CDR2 is SNEGSKA (reference sequence). V was cut by 1 base and J by 5 bases, with 18 bases left in between. The chain's CDR3 is CSARVGAGDIDEQYF. The CDR3 DNA sequence: TGCAGTGCTAGAGTAGGGGCAGGGGATATTGACGAGCAGTACTTC.

V and J are TRBV7-9 and TRBJ1-4, with 7 bases lining up with TRBD1. Per germline, CDR1 SEHNR and CDR2 FQNEAQ (reference sequence). The trim removed 2 bases at V and 6 bases at J, leaving 6 bases unmatched. CDR3 length equals 15 residues. CDR3 DNA sequence: TGTGCCAGCAGCTTAACCGGGACAGATTATGAAAAACTGTTTTTT. Translating it yields CASSLTGTDYEKLFF.

This clonotype was seen a few times. The genes are TRBV20-1 and TRBJ2-1, with 10 positions matching TRBD1. The CDR3 is 16 residues long. CDR1 is DFQATT, CDR2 SNEGSKA, per germline (reference sequence). CDR3 region: CSALGPWTGGRNEQFF. The CDR3 DNA reads TGCAGCGCGCTAGGACCCTGGACAGGGGGTAGAAATGAGCAGTTCTTC.

This rearrangement joins TRBV27 to TRBJ1-5; 8 bases are shared with TRBD1. The CDR3 has 16 amino acids. Germline-derived CDR1 and CDR2 are MNHEY and SMNVEV (reference sequence). With 7 bases clipped from V and 0 bases from J, the junction kept 8 bases outside the gene matches. The CDR3: CASKAGTGHSNQPQHF. DNA for the CDR3: TGTGCCAGCAAGGCCGGGACAGGTCATAGCAATCAGCCCCAGCATTTT.

The sample holds a few counts of this clonotype. This chain links TRBV7-9 with TRBJ2-5, with a tentative D call TRBD1 (5 bases). V was pared by 5 bases and J by 7 bases, with 17 bases between. The CDR3 loop spans 14 amino acids. In germline, CDR1 is SEHNR, CDR2 FQNEAQ (reference sequence). CDR3 residues: CASSGWIRQGTQYF. The CDR3 region has the DNA TGTGCCAGCAGCGGATGGATAAGGCAGGGGACCCAGTACTTC.

The rearrangement joins TRBV11-2 to TRBJ2-5, with 7 bases that match TRBD2. The CDR3 sequence is 11 residues long. With 3 bases clipped from V and 11 bases from J, the junction kept 3 bases outside the gene matches. Germline loops: CDR1 SGHAT, CDR2 FQNNGV. This CDR3 reads CASSFGRVQYF. For the CDR3, the DNA is TGTGCCAGCAGCTTTGGGAGGGTGCAGTACTTC. Based on the CDR3 plus reference TRBV11-2 and TRBJ2-5, the full variable domain is EAGVAQSPRYKIIEKRQSVAFWCNPISGHATLYWYQQILGQGPKLLIQFQNNGVVDDSQLPKDRFSAERLKGVDSTLKIQPAKLEDSAVYLCASSFGRVQYFGPGTRLLVL.

This clonotype was found a few times. At one of its ends the junction is not consistent with the germline gene, which may arise from a read error. The chain has TRBV5-1 and TRBJ2-3, with D tentatively TRBD1 (5 bases). The CDR3 is 13 amino acids. CDR1 SGHRS and CDR2 YFSETQ come from the germline V gene. The CDR3 spells CASSLGRTGTQYF. Written as DNA, the CDR3 is TGCGCCAGCAGCTTAGGTCGCACAGGTACGCAGTATTTT.

As concerns this clonotype: This may be a read error, as it is one base from a much larger clone. V and J are TRBV11-1 and TRBJ2-5; 9 nucleotides align to TRBD1. The closer fit of TRBJ2-7 to the DNA end suggests the J call may be wrong. The CDR3 totals 17 residues. Looked up from germline, CDR1 is SGHAT and CDR2 is FQDESV (reference sequence). This CDR3 reads CASSLDGGGQGLHEQYF. DNA of the CDR3: TGTGCCAGCAGCTTAGATGGCGGGGGACAGGGCCTCCACGAGCAGTACTTC.

The gene calls are TRBV4-3 and TRBJ1-3; D might be TRBD1 (6 bases). CDR3 size: 16 residues. Per germline, CDR1 LGHNA and CDR2 YSLEER. The V end was cut by 0 bases, the J end by 4 bases, with 13 bases between. CDR3 DNA sequence: TGCGCCAGCAGCCAAGATATGATCGGGGGCGGAAACACCATATATTTT. It codes for CASSQDMIGGGNTIYF.

J is TRBJ2-1 and V is TRBV21-1; the listed D gene, TRBD2, was not tested against the DNA. TRBV21-1 is annotated as a pseudogene. This CDR3 spans 15 amino acids. The CDR3 sequence: CASSKFSGDYNEQFF. The CDR3 DNA reads TGTGCCAGCAGCAAATTTAGCGGGGATTATAATGAGCAGTTCTTC.

With respect to this clonotype: The junction departs from the called germline gene at one end, perhaps through a read error. The J gene is TRBJ2-7, the V gene TRBV7-3, with TRBD1 matching over 7 bases. Germline values: CDR1 SGHTA, CDR2 FQGTGA. The CDR3 totals 14 residues. The CDR3 loop reads CASSPHGTAYERYF. The CDR3 nucleotides read TGTGCCAGCAGCCCCCACGGGACAGCCTACGAGCGGTACTTC.